This TCR beta chain is drawn from a study of cytomegalovirus exposure and HLA in healthy donors. Findings and limits, study-wide: According to an earlier analysis, most TCR beta V segments yielded productive rearrangements about 87% or about 30% of the time. A further, later analysis showed that HLA-associated TCR beta chains (compared with equally common others) were more clonally expanded. Available immune exposure information covered CMV serostatus only.

Germline CDR1 and CDR2: SGHDN and FVKESK. The V segment lost 0 bases and the J segment 5 bases; nucleotides outside the gene matches: 6. CDR3 length: 16 amino acids. 60 Vbeta and 13 Jbeta primers were used in PCR. Generated by immunoSEQ multiplex PCR, the TCRdb table keeps only in-frame clones and is missing some. The sample includes more than 95,000 clones, approximately 72% seen only once; the top ten take around 2.1%. Details on this clone: Its antigen is unidentified.

This receptor was taken from a man younger than 40 in good health and CMV-seronegative. The sample taken for sequencing was PBMCs. The rearrangement links TRBV14 to TRBJ2-3, with 9 bases aligning to TRBD2. The CDR3 bases are TGTGCCAGCAGCCAAGAGTTGCGGGGGGGCGGAGATACGCAGTATTTT. Its translation: CASSQELRGGGDTQYF.